Given below is one T cell receptor beta chain in context. The table came from immunoSEQ multiplex PCR; TCRdb's copy has only in-frame clones and leaves some out. The data contain about 230,000 clones, around nine tenths of them singletons. The entry originates in a study of blood T cell repertoires in COVID-19. This CDR3 is 12 amino acids long. V was clipped by 5 bases and J by 7 bases, with 9 bases between them. Looked up from germline, CDR1 is MDHEN and CDR2 is SYDVKM. The chain links TRBV28 to TRBJ1-5; D remains ambiguous. This clonotype originated in a woman aged 55 to 70 with acute or convalescent COVID-19. What was sequenced was peripheral blood. The CDR3 region is CASSPLSQPQHF. CDR3 in DNA: TGTGCCAGCAGTCCTCTATCACAGCCCCAGCATTTT.